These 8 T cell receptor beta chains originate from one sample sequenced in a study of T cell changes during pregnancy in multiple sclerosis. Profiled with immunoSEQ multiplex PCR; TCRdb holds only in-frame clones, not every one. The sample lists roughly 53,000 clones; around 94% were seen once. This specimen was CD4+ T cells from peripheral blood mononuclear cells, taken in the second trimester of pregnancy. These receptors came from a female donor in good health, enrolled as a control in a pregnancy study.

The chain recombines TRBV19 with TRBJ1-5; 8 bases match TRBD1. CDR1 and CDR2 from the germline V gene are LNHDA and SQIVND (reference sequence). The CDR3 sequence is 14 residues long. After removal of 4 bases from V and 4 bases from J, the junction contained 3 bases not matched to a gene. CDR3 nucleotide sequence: TGTGCCAGTAGTACCACAGGGGGTAATCAGCCCCAGCATTTT. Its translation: CASSTTGGNQPQHF.

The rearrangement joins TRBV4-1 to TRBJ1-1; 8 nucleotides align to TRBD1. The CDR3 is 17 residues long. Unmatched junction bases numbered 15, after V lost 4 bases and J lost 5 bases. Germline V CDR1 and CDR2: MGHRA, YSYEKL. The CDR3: CASSPTSLGRGQTEAFF. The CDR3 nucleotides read TGCGCCAGCAGCCCAACTTCTCTCGGCAGGGGGCAAACTGAAGCTTTCTTT.

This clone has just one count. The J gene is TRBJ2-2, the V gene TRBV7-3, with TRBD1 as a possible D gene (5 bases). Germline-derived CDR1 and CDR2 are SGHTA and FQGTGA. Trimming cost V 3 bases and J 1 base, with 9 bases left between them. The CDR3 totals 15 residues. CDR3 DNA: TGTGCCAGCAGCTTTTCAGGGATGAACACCGGGGAGCTGTTTTTT. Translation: CASSFSGMNTGELFF.

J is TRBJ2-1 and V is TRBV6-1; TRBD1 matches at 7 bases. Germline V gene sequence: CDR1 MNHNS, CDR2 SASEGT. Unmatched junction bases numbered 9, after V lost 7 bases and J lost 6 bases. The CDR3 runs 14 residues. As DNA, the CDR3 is TGTGCCAGCACTCGGACAGGCGATCGCAATGAGCAGTTCTTC. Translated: CASTRTGDRNEQFF.

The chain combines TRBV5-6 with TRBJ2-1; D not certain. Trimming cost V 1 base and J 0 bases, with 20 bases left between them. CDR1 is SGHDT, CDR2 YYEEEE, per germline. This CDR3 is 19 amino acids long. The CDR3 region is CASSLPGYLGSGSYNEQFF. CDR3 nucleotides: TGTGCCAGCAGCTTGCCCGGCTACTTGGGTTCGGGCTCCTACAATGAGCAGTTCTTC.

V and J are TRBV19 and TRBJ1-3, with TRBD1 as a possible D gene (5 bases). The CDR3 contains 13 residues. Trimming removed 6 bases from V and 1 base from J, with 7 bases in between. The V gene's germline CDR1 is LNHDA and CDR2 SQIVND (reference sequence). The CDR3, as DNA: TGTGCCAGTAGCCCAGGGTCTGGAAACACCATATATTTT. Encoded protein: CASSPGSGNTIYF.

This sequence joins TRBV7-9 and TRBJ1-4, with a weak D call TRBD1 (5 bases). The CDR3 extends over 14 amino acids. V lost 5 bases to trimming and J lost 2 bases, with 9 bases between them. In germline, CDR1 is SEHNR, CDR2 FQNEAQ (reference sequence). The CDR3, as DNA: TGTGCCAGCAGCCCCAGGGTTACTAATGAAAAACTGTTTTTT. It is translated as CASSPRVTNEKLFF.

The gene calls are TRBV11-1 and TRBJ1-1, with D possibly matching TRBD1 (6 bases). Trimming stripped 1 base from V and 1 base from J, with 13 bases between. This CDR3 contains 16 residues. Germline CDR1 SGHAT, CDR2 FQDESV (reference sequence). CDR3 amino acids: CASSLGRGARNTEAFF. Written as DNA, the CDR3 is TGTGCCAGCAGCTTAGGTCGGGGGGCGCGGAACACTGAAGCTTTCTTT.